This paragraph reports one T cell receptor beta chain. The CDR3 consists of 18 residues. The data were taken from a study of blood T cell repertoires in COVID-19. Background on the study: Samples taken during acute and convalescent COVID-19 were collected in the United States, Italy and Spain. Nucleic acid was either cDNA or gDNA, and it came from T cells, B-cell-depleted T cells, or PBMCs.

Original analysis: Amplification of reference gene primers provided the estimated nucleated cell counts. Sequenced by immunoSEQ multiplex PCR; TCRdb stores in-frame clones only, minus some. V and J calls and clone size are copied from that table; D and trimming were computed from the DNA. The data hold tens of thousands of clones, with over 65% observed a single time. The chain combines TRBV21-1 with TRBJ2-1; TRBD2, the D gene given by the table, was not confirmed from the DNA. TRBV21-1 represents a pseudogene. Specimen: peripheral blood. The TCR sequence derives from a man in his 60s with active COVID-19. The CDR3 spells CASSKEGDATHRYNEQFF. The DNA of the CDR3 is TGTGCCAGCAGCAAGGAGGGCGACGCAACGCACAGATACAATGAGCAGTTCTTC.